These 15 T cell receptor beta chains originate from one sample sequenced in a study of OX40 agonist ivuxolimab in advanced cancers. This table comes from immunoSEQ multiplex PCR, and its TCRdb copy is limited to in-frame clones, with some not included. The table includes roughly 80,000 clones, roughly 82% detected once. The sequenced sample was CD4+ or CD8+ T cells sorted from blood, obtained in a trial of the OX40 agonist ivuxolimab. These receptors came from an adult with an advanced solid tumor such as melanoma, head and neck, liver or kidney cancer.

The CDR3 reads CASSLSGIGVQPQHF. DNA of the CDR3: TGTGCCAGCAGCTTGTCGGGAATTGGCGTACAGCCCCAGCATTTT. This chain links TRBV5-6 with TRBJ1-5; no reliable D call. Trimming took 1 base from V and 7 from J, leaving 15 bases between them. CDR3 length equals 15 residues. Germline CDR1 is SGHDT and CDR2 is YYEEEE.

This chain connects TRBV7-8 to TRBJ1-1; D gene unclear. From germline, CDR1 is SGHVS and CDR2 FQNEAQ. Trimming pared 2 bases from V and 0 bases from J, leaving 13 bases between. The CDR3 runs to 16 residues. The CDR3 reads CASSLRGSRMNTEAFF. DNA for the CDR3: TGTGCCAGCAGCTTACGAGGAAGCAGGATGAACACTGAAGCTTTCTTT. Supplemented by reference TRBV7-8 and TRBJ1-1, the full variable domain reads GAGVSQSPRYKVAKRGQDVALRCDPISGHVSLFWYQQALGQGPEFLTYFQNEAQLDKSGLPSDRFFAERPEGSVSTLKIQRTQQEDSAVYLCASSLRGSRMNTEAFFGQGTRLTVV.

The gene calls are TRBV11-3 and TRBJ2-1; the D gene is possibly TRBD2 (5 bases). V was shortened by 5 bases and J by 2 bases, with 10 bases between the two germline ends. Germline loops: CDR1 SGHNT, CDR2 YENEEA. This CDR3 is 14 amino acids long. The CDR3 reads CASSGSGPYNEQFF. CDR3 bases: TGTGCCAGCAGCGGCAGCGGCCCCTACAATGAGCAGTTCTTC.

The chain joins TRBV11-3 to TRBJ1-2; D uncertain. V lost 4 bases, J lost 1 base, and 16 bases lay in between. Germline lookup yields CDR1 SGHNT and CDR2 YENEEA. The CDR3 runs 16 residues. The CDR3 sequence is CASSSSRGSFNYGYTF. The CDR3 DNA is TGTGCCAGCAGCTCCTCCCGCGGCAGCTTTAACTATGGCTACACCTTC.

The V call is TRBV11-3, the J call TRBJ2-5, with 11 bases that match TRBD1. The CDR3 consists of 17 residues. After removal of 1 base from V and 3 bases from J, the junction contained 7 bases not matched to a gene. CDR1 SGHNT and CDR2 YENEEA come from the germline V gene. The CDR3 nucleotides read TGTGCCAGCAGCTTAGGGACAGGGGGCTTTAGAAAAGAGACCCAGTACTTC. Its translation: CASSLGTGGFRKETQYF.

The chain employs TRBV11-3 and TRBJ2-5, with a possible D match to TRBD1 (6 bases). Germline CDR1 reads SGHNT; CDR2 reads YENEEA. This CDR3 comprises 12 residues. V dropped 3 bases and J dropped 8 bases, with 10 bases sitting between them. In nucleotides, the CDR3 is TGTGCCAGCAGCTTTATACAGGGTACCCAGTACTTC. This sequence encodes CASSFIQGTQYF. Using reference TRBV11-3 and TRBJ2-5 for the parts outside the CDR3, the full variable domain is EAGVVQSPRYKIIEKKQPVAFWCNPISGHNTLYWYLQNLGQGPELLIRYENEEAVDDSQLPKDRFSAERLKGVDSTLKIQPAELGDSAVYLCASSFIQGTQYFGPGTRLLVL.

The CDR3 here is CASSNQGARYGYTF. The CDR3 bases are TGCGCCAGCAGCAATCAGGGGGCGCGGTATGGCTACACCTTC. The chain has TRBV5-1 and TRBJ1-2, with 8 bases lining up with TRBD1. The CDR3 has 14 amino acids. V gave up 4 bases and J gave up 5 bases; unmatched junction bases: 7. Germline V gives CDR1 SGHRS, CDR2 YFSETQ.

The V call is TRBV5-1, the J call TRBJ1-2; a weak D match, TRBD1 (5 bases). Germline V CDR1 and CDR2: SGHRS, YFSETQ. The CDR3 length is 14 residues. V shed 5 bases and J shed 4 bases, with 15 bases lying between them. The CDR3: CASRSRERGYGYTF. CDR3 in DNA: TGCGCCAGCAGGTCCAGGGAGAGGGGCTATGGCTACACCTTC. The full variable domain, completed using reference TRBV5-1 and TRBJ1-2, is KAGVTQTPRYLIKTRGQQVTLSCSPISGHRSVSWYQQTPGQGLQFLFEYFSETQRNKGNFPGRFSGRQFSNSRSEMNVSTLELGDSALYLCASRSRERGYGYTFGSGTRLTVV.

V is TRBV19 and J is TRBJ2-7; 9 bases line up with TRBD1. The CDR3 runs 14 residues. V dropped 5 bases and J dropped 1; count of bases not matched to a gene: 3. Germline lookup yields CDR1 LNHDA and CDR2 SQIVND (reference sequence). CDR3 protein: CASSWGTGSYEQYF. The CDR3 DNA reads as TGTGCCAGTAGTTGGGGGACAGGGTCCTACGAGCAGTACTTC.

The rearrangement links TRBV7-2 to TRBJ1-5; D gene ambiguous. Trimming shortened V by 6 bases and J by 4 bases, and 16 bases separated the two germline ends. CDR1 is SGHTA and CDR2 is FQGNSA in the germline V gene. This CDR3 region has 15 residues. The CDR3: CASSPFGWDNQPQHF. The CDR3 DNA sequence: TGTGCCAGCAGTCCATTCGGGTGGGATAATCAGCCCCAGCATTTT.

The V and J genes are TRBV19 and TRBJ2-1; weak D call: TRBD1 (6 bases). The CDR3 is 16 amino acids. Deletions cut 3 bases from V and 3 bases from J, with 15 bases between. CDR1 is LNHDA, CDR2 SQIVND, per germline (reference sequence). The CDR3 nucleotides read TGTGCCAGTAGTATCGAGACAGGACCCCGCTACAATGAGCAGTTCTTC. Encoded protein: CASSIETGPRYNEQFF.

Worth noting for this clone: Different DNA sequences within this sample yield the same CDR3. The chain joins TRBV30 to TRBJ1-5; tentatively, D is TRBD1 (5 bases). The CDR3 runs to 13 residues. In germline, CDR1 is GTSNPN, CDR2 SVGIG (reference sequence). V lost 3 bases to trimming and J lost 3 bases, with 9 bases between them. The CDR3 loop is CAWSVRANQPQHF. The CDR3 DNA is TGTGCCTGGAGCGTCAGGGCCAATCAGCCCCAGCATTTT.

This clone was detected only a few times. DNA of the CDR3: TGCGCCAGCCGGTCTTTCACCGCGAACACCGGGGAGCTGTTTTTT. It codes for CASRSFTANTGELFF. The rearrangement joins TRBV5-1 to TRBJ2-2, with D uncertain. CDR1 is SGHRS and CDR2 is YFSETQ in the germline V gene. This CDR3 comprises 15 residues. The V end was cut by 7 bases, the J end by 0 bases, with 13 bases between.

The chain employs TRBV5-1 and TRBJ2-7; 9 bases match TRBD1. Losses at the gene ends were 3 bases for V and 5 bases for J; bases not matched to a gene: 9. The CDR3 is made up of 15 amino acids. Germline V gene sequence: CDR1 SGHRS, CDR2 YFSETQ. The CDR3 is CASSWVQGAGDEQYF. The CDR3 DNA reads as TGCGCCAGCAGCTGGGTACAGGGGGCAGGTGACGAGCAGTACTTC.

This clone was counted only a few times. The chain joins TRBV7-2 to TRBJ1-1; no reliable D call. Germline-derived CDR1 and CDR2 are SGHTA and FQGNSA. The germline V and J ends were trimmed by 5 bases and 4 bases, with 8 bases remaining between them. This CDR3 has 12 residues. The CDR3 spells CASSPWGTEAFF. The CDR3, as DNA: TGTGCCAGCAGCCCATGGGGCACTGAAGCTTTCTTT.